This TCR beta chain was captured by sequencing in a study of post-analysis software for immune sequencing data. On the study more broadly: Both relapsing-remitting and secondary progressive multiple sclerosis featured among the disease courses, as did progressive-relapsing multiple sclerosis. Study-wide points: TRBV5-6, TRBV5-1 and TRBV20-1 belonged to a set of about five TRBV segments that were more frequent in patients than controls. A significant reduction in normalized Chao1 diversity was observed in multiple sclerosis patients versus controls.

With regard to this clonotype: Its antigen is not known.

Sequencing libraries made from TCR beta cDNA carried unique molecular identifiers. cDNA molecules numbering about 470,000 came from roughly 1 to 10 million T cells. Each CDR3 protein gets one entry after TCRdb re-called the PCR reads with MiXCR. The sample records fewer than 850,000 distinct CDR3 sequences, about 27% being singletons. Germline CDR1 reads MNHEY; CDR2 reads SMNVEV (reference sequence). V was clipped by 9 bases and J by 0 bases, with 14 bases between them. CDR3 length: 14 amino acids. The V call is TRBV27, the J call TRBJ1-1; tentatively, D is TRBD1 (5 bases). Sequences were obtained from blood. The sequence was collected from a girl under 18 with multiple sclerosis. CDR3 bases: TGTGCCAGTAGTAGGCCGGGGCTGAACACTGAAGCTTTCTTT. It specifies CASSRPGLNTEAFF.